The TCR beta chain described here comes from a study of early T cells in non-severe SARS-CoV-2 infection. This clonotype has ten or more counts. TCRdb reanalysed the 5' RACE reads using MiXCR and keeps one entry per CDR3 protein. The repertoire holds some 67,000 distinct CDR3 sequences, with about 13% as singletons. This CDR3 comprises 11 residues. From germline, CDR1 is MNHNY and CDR2 SVGAGI (reference sequence). V lost 10 bases to trimming and J lost 3 bases, with 10 bases between them. This chain uses TRBV6-6 with TRBJ2-7; D might be TRBD2 (6 bases). The origin of this receptor is an adult who was a healthcare worker with PCR-confirmed SARS-CoV-2 infection or an uninfected control (not recorded which). Sequencing was done on a sample of whole blood. The CDR3 DNA is TGTGCCACTACCGGGGGCTACGAGCAGTACTTC. Protein product: CATTGGYEQYF.